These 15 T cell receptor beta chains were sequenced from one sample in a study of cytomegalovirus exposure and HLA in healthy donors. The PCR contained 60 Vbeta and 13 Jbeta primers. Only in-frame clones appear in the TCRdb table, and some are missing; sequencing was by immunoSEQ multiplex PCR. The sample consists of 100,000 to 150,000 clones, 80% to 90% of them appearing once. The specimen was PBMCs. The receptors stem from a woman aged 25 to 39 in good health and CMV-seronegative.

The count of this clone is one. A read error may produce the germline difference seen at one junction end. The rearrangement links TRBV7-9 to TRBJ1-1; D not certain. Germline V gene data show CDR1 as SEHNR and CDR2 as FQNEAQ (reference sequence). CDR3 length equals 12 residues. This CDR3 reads CSSSPAARGAFF. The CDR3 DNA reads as TGTTCCAGCAGCCCAGCAGCCCGCGGGGCTTTCTTT.

Written as DNA, the CDR3 is TGTGCCAGCAGCTTAGTGGGTGGGGGACAGGGGATAATAAATCAGCCCCAGCATTTT. Encoded protein: CASSLVGGGQGIINQPQHF. V gene TRBV7-2 combines with J gene TRBJ1-5, with 10 bases lining up with TRBD1. CDR3 length equals 19 residues. The germline gives CDR1 SGHTA, CDR2 FQGNSA. V lost 1 base and J lost 4; bases outside the gene matches: 13. The full variable domain, with the rest looked up from reference TRBV7-2 and TRBJ1-5, is GAGVSQSPSNKVTEKGKDVELRCDPISGHTALYWYRQSLGQGLEFLIYFQGNSAPDKSGLPSDRFSAERTGGSVSTLTIQRTQQEDSAVYLCASSLVGGGQGIINQPQHFGDGTRLSIL.

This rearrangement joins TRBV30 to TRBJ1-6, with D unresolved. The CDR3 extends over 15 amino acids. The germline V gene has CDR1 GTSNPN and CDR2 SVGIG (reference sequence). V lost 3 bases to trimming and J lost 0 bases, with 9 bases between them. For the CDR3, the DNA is TGTGCCTGGAGCCCTCTCAGCTCCTATAATTCACCCCTCCACTTT. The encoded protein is CAWSPLSSYNSPLHF.

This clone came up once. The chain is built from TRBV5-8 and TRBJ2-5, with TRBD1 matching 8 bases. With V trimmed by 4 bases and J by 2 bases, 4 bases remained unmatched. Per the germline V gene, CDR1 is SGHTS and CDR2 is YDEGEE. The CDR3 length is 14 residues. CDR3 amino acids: CASSPRTGQETQYF. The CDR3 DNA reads TGTGCCAGCAGCCCACGGACAGGGCAAGAGACCCAGTACTTC.

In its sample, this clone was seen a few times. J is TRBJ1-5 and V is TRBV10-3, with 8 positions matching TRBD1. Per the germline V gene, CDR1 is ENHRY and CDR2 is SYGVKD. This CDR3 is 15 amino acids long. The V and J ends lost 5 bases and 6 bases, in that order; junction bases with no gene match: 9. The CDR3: CAISKDRDKSQPQHF. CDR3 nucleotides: TGTGCCATCAGTAAGGACAGGGACAAAAGTCAGCCCCAGCATTTT.

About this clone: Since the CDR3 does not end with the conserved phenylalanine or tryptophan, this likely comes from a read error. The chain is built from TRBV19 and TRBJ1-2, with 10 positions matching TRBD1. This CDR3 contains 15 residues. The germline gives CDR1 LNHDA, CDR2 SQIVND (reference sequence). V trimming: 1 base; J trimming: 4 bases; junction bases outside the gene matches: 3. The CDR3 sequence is CASSIVGQGRYGYTL. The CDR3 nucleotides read TGTGCCAGTAGTATAGTGGGACAGGGGCGCTATGGCTACACCCTC.

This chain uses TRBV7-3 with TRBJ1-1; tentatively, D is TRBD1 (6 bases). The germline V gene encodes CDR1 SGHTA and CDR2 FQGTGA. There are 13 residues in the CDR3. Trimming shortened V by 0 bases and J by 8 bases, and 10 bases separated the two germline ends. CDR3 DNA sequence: TGTGCCAGCAGCTTAACCCCAACAGGGGAAGCTTTCTTT. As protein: CASSLTPTGEAFF.

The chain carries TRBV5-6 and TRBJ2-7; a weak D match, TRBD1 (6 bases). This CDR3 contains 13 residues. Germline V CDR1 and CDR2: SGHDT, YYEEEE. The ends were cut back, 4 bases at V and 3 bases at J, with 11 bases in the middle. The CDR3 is CASSTLQGYEQYF. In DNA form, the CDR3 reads TGTGCCAGCAGCACGTTACAGGGCTACGAGCAGTACTTC.

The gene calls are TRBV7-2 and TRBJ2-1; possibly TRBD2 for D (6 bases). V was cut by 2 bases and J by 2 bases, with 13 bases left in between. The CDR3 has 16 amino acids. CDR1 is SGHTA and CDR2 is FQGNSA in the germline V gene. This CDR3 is CASSLSPGLTYNEQFF. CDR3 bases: TGTGCCAGCAGCTTATCCCCGGGACTGACCTACAATGAGCAGTTCTTC.

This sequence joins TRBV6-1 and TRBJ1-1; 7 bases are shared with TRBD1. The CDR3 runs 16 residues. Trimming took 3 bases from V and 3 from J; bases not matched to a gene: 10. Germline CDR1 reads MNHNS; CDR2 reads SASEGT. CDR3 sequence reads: CASSDNPGGSHTEAFF. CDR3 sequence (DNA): TGTGCCAGCAGTGACAACCCAGGGGGATCACACACTGAAGCTTTCTTT.

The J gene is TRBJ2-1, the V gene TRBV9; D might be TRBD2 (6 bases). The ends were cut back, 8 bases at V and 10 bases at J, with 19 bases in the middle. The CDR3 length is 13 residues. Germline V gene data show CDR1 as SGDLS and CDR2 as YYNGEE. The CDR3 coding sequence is TGTGCCAGTGGGACTCACTCGGAAAGGGAGCAGTTCTTC. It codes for CASGTHSEREQFF.

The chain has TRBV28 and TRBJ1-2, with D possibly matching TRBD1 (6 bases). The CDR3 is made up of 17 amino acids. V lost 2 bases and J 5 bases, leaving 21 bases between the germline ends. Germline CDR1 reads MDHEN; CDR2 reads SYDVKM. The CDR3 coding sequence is TGTGCCAGCAGTTTAGGGGGCAGGGGTTCCGTCGGGTATGGCTACACCTTC. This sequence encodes CASSLGGRGSVGYGYTF.

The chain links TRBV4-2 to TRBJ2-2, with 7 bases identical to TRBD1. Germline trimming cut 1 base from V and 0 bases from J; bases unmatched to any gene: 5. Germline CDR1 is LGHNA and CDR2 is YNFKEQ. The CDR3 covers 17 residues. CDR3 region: CASSQVPGTANTGELFF. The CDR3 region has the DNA TGTGCCAGCAGCCAAGTCCCCGGGACAGCGAACACCGGGGAGCTGTTTTTT.

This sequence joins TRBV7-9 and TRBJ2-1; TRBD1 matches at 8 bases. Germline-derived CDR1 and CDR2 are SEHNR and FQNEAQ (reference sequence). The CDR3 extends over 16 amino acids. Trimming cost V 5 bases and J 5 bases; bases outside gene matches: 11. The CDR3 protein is CASSPSPKTGDNEQFF. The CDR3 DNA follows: TGTGCCAGCAGCCCCTCCCCAAAGACAGGGGACAATGAGCAGTTCTTC.

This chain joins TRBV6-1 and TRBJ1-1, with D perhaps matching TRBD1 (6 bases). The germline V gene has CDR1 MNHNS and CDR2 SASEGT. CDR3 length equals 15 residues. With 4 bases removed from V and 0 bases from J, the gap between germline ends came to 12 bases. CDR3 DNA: TGTGCCAGCAGTGGTCCGACAGGAGTGAACACTGAAGCTTTCTTT. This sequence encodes CASSGPTGVNTEAFF.